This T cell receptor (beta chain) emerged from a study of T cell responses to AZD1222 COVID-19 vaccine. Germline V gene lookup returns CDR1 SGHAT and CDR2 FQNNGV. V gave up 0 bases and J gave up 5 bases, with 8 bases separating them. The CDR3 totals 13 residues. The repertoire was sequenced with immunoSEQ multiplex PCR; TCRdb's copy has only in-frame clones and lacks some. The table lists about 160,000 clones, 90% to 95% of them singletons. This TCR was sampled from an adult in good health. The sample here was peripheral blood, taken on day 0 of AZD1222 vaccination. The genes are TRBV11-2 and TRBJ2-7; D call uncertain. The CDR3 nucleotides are TGTGCCAGCAGCTTAGATTCTAGGGACGAGCAGTACTTC. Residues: CASSLDSRDEQYF.